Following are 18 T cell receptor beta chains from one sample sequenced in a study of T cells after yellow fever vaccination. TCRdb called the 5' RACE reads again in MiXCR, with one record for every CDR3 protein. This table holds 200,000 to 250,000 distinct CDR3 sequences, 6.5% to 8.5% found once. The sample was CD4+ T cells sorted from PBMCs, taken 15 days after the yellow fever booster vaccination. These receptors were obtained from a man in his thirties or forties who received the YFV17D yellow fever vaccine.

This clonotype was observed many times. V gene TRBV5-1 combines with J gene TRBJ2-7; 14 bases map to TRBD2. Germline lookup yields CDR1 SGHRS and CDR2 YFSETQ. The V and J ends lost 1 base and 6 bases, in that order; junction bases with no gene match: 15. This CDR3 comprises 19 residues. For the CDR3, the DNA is TGCGCCAGCAGCTTGATGGAGCGAGGGACTAGCGGGAGAACTAGCGAGCAGTACTTC. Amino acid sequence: CASSLMERGTSGRTSEQYF.

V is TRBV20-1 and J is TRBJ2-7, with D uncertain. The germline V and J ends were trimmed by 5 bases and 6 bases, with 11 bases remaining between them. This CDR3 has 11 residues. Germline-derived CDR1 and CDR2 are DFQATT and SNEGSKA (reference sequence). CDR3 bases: TGCAGTGCTCCCGTGGTGGGCGAGCAGTACTTC. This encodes CSAPVVGEQYF.

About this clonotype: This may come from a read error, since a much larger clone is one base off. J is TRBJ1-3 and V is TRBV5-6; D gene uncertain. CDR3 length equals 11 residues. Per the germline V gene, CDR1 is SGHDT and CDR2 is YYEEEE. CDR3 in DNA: TGTCCCAGCAGTTTCGGAAACACCATATATTTT. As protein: CPSSFGNTIYF. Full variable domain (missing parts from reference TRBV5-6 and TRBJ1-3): DAGVTQSPTHLIKTRGQQVTLRCSPKSGHDTVSWYQQALGQGPQFIFQYYEEEERQRGNFPDRFSGHQFPNYSSELNVNALLLGDSALYLCPSSFGNTIYFGEGSWLTVV.

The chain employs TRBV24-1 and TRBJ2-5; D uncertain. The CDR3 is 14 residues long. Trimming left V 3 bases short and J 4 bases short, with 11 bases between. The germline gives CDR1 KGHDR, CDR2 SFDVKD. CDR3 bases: TGTGCCACCAGTGATCCCGGACGGTTAGAGACCCAGTACTTC. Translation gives CATSDPGRLETQYF.

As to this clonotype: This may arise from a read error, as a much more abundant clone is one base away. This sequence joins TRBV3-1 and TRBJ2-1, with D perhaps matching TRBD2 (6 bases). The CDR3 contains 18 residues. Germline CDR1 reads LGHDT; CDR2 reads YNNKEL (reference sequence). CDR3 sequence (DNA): TGTGCCAGCACCCAAGGCCTTACTAGCCCGAGCTCCTACAATGAGCAGTTCTTC. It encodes CASTQGLTSPSSYNEQFF.

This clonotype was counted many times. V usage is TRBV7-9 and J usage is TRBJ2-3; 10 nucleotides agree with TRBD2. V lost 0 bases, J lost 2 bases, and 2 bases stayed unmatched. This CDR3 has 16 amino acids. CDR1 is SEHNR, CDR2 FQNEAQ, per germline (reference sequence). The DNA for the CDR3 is TGTGCCAGCAGCTTAGCCCTAGCGGGAGTCACAGATACGCAGTATTTT. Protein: CASSLALAGVTDTQYF.

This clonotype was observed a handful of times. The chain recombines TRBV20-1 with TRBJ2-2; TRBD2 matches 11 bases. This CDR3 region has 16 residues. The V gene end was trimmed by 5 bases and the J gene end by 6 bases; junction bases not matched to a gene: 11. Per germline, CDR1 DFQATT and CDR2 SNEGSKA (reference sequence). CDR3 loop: CSAGTSGVSGSGELFF. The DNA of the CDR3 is TGCAGTGCTGGGACTAGCGGAGTATCCGGTTCCGGGGAGCTGTTTTTT.

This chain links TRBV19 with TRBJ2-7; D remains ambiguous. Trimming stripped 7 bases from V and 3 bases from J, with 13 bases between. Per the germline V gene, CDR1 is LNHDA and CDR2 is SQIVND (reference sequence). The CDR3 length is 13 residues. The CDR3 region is CASMDRNSYEQYF. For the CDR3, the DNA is TGTGCCAGTATGGACCGAAATAGCTACGAGCAGTACTTC.

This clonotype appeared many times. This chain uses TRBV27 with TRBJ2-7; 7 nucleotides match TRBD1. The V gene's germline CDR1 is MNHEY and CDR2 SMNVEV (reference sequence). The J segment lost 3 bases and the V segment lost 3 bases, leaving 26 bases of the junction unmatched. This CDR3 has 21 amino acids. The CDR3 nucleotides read TGTGCCAGCAGTTTTTCCCGGCTCCCCAAACAGACCGGGACAGCGTACTACGAGCAGTACTTC. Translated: CASSFSRLPKQTGTAYYEQYF.

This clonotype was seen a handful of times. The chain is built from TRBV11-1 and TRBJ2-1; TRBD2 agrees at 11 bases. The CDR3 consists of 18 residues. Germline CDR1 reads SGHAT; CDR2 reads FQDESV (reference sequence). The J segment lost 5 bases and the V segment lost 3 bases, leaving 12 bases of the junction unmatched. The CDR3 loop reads CASSFGLAGWRGHNEQFF. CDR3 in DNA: TGTGCCAGCAGCTTCGGACTAGCGGGTTGGAGGGGTCACAATGAGCAGTTCTTC.

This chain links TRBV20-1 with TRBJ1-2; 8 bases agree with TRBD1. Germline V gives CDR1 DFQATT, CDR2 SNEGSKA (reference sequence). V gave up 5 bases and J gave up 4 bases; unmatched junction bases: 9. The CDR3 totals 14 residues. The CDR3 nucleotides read TGCAGTGCTCAGGGACAGGTGGGGGCCTATGGCTACACCTTC. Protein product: CSAQGQVGAYGYTF.

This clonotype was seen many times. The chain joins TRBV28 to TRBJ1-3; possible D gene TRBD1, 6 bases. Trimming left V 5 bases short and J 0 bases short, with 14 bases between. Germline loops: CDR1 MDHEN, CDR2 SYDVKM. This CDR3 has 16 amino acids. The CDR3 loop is CASSRNGQRSGNTIYF. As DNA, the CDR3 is TGTGCCAGCAGTAGAAATGGACAGCGCTCTGGAAACACCATATATTTT.

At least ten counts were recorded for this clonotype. CDR3 nucleotides: TGTGCCAGCAGCTTAGAGGGGAGGTCCTACGAGCAGTACTTC. Translated: CASSLEGRSYEQYF. This sequence joins TRBV7-6 and TRBJ2-7, with D perhaps matching TRBD2 (6 bases). Per the germline V gene, CDR1 is SGHVS and CDR2 is FNYEAQ. The CDR3 covers 14 residues. V was shortened by 1 base and J by 1 base, with 8 bases between the two germline ends.

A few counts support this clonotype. The CDR3 DNA follows: TGCGCCAGCACCATAGACAGCTCCTACAATGAGCAGTTCTTC. Protein sequence: CASTIDSSYNEQFF. V usage is TRBV5-1 and J usage is TRBJ2-1, with D maybe TRBD1 (5 bases). The germline V gene encodes CDR1 SGHRS and CDR2 YFSETQ. This CDR3 contains 14 residues. With 6 bases removed from V and 0 bases from J, the gap between germline ends came to 10 bases.

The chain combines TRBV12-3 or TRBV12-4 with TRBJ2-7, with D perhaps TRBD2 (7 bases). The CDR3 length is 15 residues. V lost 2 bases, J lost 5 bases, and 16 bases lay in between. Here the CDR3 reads CASSLRGAGVNEQYF. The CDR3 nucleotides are TGTGCCAGCAGTTTAAGGGGGGCGGGAGTAAACGAGCAGTACTTC.

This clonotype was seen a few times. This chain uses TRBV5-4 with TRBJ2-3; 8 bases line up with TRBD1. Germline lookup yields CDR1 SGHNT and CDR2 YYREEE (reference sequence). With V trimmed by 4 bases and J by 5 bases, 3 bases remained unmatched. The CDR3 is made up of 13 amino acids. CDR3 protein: CASSEQGEDTQYF. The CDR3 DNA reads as TGTGCCAGCAGCGAACAGGGGGAAGATACGCAGTATTTT. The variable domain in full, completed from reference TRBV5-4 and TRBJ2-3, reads ETGVTQSPTHLIKTRGQQVTLRCSSQSGHNTVSWYQQALGQGPQFIFQYYREEENGRGNFPPRFSGLQFPNYSSELNVNALELDDSALYLCASSEQGEDTQYFGPGTRLTVL.

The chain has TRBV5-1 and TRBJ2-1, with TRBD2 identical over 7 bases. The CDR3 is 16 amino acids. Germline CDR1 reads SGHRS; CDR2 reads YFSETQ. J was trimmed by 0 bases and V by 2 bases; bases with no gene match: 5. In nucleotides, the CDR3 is TGCGCCAGCAGCTTTAGCGGGTTGAGCTCCTACAATGAGCAGTTCTTC. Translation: CASSFSGLSSYNEQFF.

CDR3 DNA sequence: TGCGCCAGCAGCTCACATTATGAAGCTTTCTTT. Its protein product is CASSSHYEAFF. The chain recombines TRBV5-1 with TRBJ1-1; no definite D call. V lost 3 bases and J 7 bases, leaving 7 bases between the germline ends. The length of the CDR3 is 11 residues. Germline lookup yields CDR1 SGHRS and CDR2 YFSETQ.